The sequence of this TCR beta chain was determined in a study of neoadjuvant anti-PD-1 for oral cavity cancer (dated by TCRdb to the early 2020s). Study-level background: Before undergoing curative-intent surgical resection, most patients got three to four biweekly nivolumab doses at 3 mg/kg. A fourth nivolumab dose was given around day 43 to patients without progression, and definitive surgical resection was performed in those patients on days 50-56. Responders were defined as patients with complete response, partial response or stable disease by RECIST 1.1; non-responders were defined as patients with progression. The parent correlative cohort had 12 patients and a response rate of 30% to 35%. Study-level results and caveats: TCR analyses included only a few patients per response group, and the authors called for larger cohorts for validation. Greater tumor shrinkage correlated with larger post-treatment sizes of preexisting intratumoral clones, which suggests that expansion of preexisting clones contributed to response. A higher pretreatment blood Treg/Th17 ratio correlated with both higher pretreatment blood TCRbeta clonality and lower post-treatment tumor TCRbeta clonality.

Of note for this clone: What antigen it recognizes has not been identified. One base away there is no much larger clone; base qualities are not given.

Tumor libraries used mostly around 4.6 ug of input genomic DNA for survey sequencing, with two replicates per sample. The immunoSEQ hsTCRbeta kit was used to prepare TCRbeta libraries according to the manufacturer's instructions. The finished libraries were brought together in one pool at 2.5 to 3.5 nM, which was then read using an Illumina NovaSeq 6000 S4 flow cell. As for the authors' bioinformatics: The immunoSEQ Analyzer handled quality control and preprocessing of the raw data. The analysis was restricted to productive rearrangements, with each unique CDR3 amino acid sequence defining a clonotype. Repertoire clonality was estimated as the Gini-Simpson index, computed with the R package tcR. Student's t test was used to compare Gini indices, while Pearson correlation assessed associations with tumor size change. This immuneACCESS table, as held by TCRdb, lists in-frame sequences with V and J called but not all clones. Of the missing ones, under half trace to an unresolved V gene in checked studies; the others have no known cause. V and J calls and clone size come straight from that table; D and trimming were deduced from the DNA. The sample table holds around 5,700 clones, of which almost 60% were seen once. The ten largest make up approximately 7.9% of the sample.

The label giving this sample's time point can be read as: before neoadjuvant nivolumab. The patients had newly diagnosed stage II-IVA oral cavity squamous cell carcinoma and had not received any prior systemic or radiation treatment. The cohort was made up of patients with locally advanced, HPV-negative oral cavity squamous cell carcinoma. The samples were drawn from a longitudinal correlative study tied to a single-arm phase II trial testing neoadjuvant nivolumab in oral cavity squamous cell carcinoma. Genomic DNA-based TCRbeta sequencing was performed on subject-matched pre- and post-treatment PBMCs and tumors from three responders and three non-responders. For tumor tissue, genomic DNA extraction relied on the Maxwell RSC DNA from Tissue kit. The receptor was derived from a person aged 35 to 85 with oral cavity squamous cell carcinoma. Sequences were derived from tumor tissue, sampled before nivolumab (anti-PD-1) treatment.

CDR3 loop: CASIIQGTEAFF. Here is the DNA: TGTGCCAGCATCATACAGGGGACTGAAGCTTTCTTT. The chain is made from TRBV28 and TRBJ1-1, and 7 junctional nucleotides match TRBD1. The CDR3 sequence holds 12 residues, the cysteine and phenylalanine included. Only the CDR3 part of the read is kept: 36 bases, read in frame from the first base. Trimming accounts for 7 bases at V and 5 bases at J, while the number of junction bases matched to no gene is 4. The germline V gene sets CDR1 to MDHEN and CDR2 to SYDVKM.